Listed here are 9 T cell receptor beta chains from one sample, sequenced in a study of blood T cell repertoires in COVID-19. Sequenced by immunoSEQ multiplex PCR; TCRdb stores in-frame clones only, minus some. Of around 160,000 clones in the sample, around 84% were seen once. Sequencing used peripheral blood. These receptors all come from a human donor in a cohort sampled during active COVID-19.

The chain employs TRBV19 and TRBJ1-5; TRBD1 matches at 9 bases. In germline, CDR1 is LNHDA, CDR2 SQIVND (reference sequence). CDR3 size: 15 residues. V shed 4 bases and J 7 bases; nucleotides not matched to a gene: 8. CDR3 sequence (DNA): TGTGCCAGTAGTACCCGGGGACAGGGTATGCAGCCCCAGCATTTT. Its protein product is CASSTRGQGMQPQHF.

The gene calls are TRBV4-1 and TRBJ2-7; tentative D call: TRBD1 (5 bases). From germline, CDR1 is MGHRA and CDR2 YSYEKL. Trimming shortened V by 0 bases and J by 0 bases, and 12 bases separated the two germline ends. This CDR3 has 16 residues. The CDR3 sequence: CASSQEGRTYSYEQYF. As DNA, the CDR3 is TGCGCCAGCAGCCAAGAGGGCAGGACATACTCCTACGAGCAGTACTTC.

The chain is built from TRBV6-5 and TRBJ1-2; 7 nucleotides agree with TRBD1. Germline assignment: CDR1 MNHEY and CDR2 SVGAGI. The junction had 5 bases not matched to a gene; V was cut back by 5 bases and J by 2 bases. The CDR3 extends over 14 amino acids. CDR3 coding DNA: TGTGCCAGCAGTCCGGGACAGCTAAACTATGGCTACACCTTC. Amino acids: CASSPGQLNYGYTF.

CDR3 in DNA: TGTGCCAGCAGCGTAGCTTACGGGACAGGGGGCTATGGCTACACCTTC. Amino acid sequence: CASSVAYGTGGYGYTF. The chain joins TRBV9 to TRBJ1-2; TRBD1 agrees at 11 bases. V shed 0 bases and J 4 bases; nucleotides not matched to a gene: 5. The CDR3 is 16 residues long. Per germline, CDR1 SGDLS and CDR2 YYNGEE.

DNA for the CDR3: TGTGCCAGCAGCTTAGAGGGACACCTGCACTCCTACGAGCAGTACTTC. Residues: CASSLEGHLHSYEQYF. The V and J genes are TRBV11-2 and TRBJ2-7; tentatively, D is TRBD1 (6 bases). CDR3 length: 16 residues. With 0 bases removed from V and 0 bases from J, the gap between germline ends came to 12 bases. CDR1 and CDR2 from the germline V gene are SGHAT and FQNNGV.

V is TRBV2 and J is TRBJ1-1; no definite D call. CDR1 and CDR2 (germline): SNHLY, FYNNEI. The CDR3 covers 13 residues. Trimming left V 5 bases short and J 0 bases short, with 7 bases between. The CDR3: CASSTGMNTEAFF. For the CDR3, the DNA is TGTGCCAGCAGTACGGGTATGAACACTGAAGCTTTCTTT.

The chain couples TRBV4-2 to TRBJ2-3; 10 bases fit TRBD2. The CDR3 covers 18 residues. The trim removed 0 bases at V and 6 bases at J, leaving 12 bases unmatched. Germline lookup yields CDR1 LGHNA and CDR2 YNFKEQ. CDR3 coding DNA: TGTGCCAGCAGCCAAGACCCCCGCAGCGGGGGGGCGCGGGATACGCAGTATTTT. Protein sequence: CASSQDPRSGGARDTQYF.

A single count supports this clone. This chain joins TRBV6-4 and TRBJ1-5, with 7 positions matching TRBD1. Trimming cost V 6 bases and J 7 bases; bases outside gene matches: 9. The V gene's germline CDR1 is MRHNA and CDR2 SNTAGT. CDR3 size: 14 residues. CDR3 protein: CASRLTGTRQPQHF. CDR3 bases: TGTGCCAGCAGGCTGACAGGGACTCGACAGCCCCAGCATTTT.

This chain joins TRBV9 and TRBJ1-2; 8 bases fit TRBD1. Trimming at V came to 3 bases and at J to 6 bases, leaving 16 bases not matched to a gene. The CDR3 sequence is 17 residues long. The germline V gene has CDR1 SGDLS and CDR2 YYNGEE. CDR3 in amino acids: CASSDPSDRAPENGYTF. CDR3 nucleotide sequence: TGTGCCAGCAGCGACCCGTCGGACAGGGCTCCGGAGAATGGCTACACCTTC.